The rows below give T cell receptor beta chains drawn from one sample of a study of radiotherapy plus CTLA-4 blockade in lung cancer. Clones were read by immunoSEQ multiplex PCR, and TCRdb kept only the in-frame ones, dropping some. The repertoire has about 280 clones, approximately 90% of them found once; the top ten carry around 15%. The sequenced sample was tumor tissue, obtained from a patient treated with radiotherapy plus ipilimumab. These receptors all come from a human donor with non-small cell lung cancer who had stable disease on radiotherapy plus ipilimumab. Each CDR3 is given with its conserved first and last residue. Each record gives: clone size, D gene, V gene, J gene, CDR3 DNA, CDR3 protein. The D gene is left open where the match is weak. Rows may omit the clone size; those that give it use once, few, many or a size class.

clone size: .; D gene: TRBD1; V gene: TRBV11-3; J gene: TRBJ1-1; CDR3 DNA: TGTGCCAGCAGCCTGACAGGGGGAAGAGCTTTCTTT; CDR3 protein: CASSLTGGRAFF
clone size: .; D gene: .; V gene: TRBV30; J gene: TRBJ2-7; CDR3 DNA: TGTGCCTCACTAGTTACCTACGAGCAGTACTTC; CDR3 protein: CASLVTYEQYF
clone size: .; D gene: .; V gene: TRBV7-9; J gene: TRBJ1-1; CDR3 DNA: TGTGCCAGCAGCTTATTGCCAGGGAACACTGAAGCTTTCTTT; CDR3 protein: CASSLLPGNTEAFF
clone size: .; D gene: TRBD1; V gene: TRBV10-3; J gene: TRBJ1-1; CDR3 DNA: TGTGGACAACAGGGGACTGAAGCTTTCTTT; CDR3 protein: CGQQGTEAFF
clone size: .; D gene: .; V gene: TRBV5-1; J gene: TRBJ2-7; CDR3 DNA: TGCGCCAGCAGCTTGGCCGGGACGGACGTAGACGAGCAGTACTTC; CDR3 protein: CASSLAGTDVDEQYF
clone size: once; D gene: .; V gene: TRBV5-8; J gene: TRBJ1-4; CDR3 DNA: TGTGCCAGCAGCCCGCTTTTTACAGGCTCTAATGAAAAACTGTTTTTT; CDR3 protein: CASSPLFTGSNEKLFF
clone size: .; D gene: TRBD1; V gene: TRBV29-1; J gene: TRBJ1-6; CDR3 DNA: TGCAGCGCAATGACAGGGTATAATTCACCCCTCCACTTT; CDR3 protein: CSAMTGYNSPLHF
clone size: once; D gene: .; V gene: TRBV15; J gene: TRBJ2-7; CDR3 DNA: TGTGCCACCAGCAGCGGCAGCAACTACGAGCAGTACTTC; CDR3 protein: CATSSGSNYEQYF
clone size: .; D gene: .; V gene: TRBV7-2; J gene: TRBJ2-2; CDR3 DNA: TGTGCCAGCAGCCTTCTAACGAACACCGGGGAGCTGTTTTTT; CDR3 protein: CASSLLTNTGELFF
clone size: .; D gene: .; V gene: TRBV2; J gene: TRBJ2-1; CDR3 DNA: TGTGCCAGCCTGGGGGGAGGTGAGCAGTTCTTC; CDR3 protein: CASLGGGEQFF
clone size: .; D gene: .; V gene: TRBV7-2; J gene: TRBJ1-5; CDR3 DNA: TGTGCCAGCAGCTTAGAAAGGGGGTTGAAGCCCCAGCATTTT; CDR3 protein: CASSLERGLKPQHF
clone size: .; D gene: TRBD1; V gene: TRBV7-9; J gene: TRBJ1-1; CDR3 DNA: TGTGCCAGCAGCCCCCGGGACAGGGGGCCCTACACTGAAGCTTTCTTT; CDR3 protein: CASSPRDRGPYTEAFF
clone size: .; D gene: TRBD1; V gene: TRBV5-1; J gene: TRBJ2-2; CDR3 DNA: TGCGCCAGCAGCACCCCGTCCGGGACAGGGAGCCGGGATCCCGGGGAGCTGTTTTTT; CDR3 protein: CASSTPSGTGSRDPGELFF
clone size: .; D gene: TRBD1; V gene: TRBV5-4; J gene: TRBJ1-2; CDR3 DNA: TGTGCCAGCAGCTCTTGGACAGGACCCTACTATGGCTACACCTTC; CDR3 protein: CASSSWTGPYYGYTF
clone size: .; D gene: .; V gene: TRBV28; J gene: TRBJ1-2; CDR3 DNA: TGTGCCAGCAGTGTCGGGATTTTGCGGGGGGCAGGGAACTATGGCTACACCTTC; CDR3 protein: CASSVGILRGAGNYGYTF
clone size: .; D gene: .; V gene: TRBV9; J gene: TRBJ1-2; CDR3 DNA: TGTGCCAGCAGCGTGGGGGCGGGTGTTACTAACTATGGCTACACCTTC; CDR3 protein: CASSVGAGVTNYGYTF
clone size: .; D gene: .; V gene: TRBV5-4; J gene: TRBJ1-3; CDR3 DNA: TGTGCCAGCAGCTTAGGGACAAGCTCTGGAAACACCATATATTTT; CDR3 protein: CASSLGTSSGNTIYF
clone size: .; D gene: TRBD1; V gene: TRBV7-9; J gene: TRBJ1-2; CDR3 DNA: TGTGCCAGTGACAGGGCCTCAACCGGCTACACCTTC; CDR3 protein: CASDRASTGYTF
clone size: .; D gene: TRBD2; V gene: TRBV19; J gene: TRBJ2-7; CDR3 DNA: TGTGCCAGTAGTATACTAGCGGGGAACTACGAGCAGTACTTC; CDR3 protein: CASSILAGNYEQYF
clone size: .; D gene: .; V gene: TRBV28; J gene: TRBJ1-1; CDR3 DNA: TGTGCCAGCAAGGGGGATATTAACACTGAAGCTTTCTTT; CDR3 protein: CASKGDINTEAFF
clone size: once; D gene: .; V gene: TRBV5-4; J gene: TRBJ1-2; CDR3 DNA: TGTGCCAGCAGCTTGGGACACACCAAGAGCACCAACTATGGCTACACCTTC; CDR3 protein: CASSLGHTKSTNYGYTF
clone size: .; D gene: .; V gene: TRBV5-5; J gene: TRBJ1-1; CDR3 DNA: TGTGCCAGCAGCAAACACATGAACACTGAAGCTTTCTTT; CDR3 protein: CASSKHMNTEAFF
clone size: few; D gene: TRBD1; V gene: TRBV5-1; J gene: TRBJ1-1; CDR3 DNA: TGCGCCAGCAGCTTGGTTGCAGGGGGGACTAACACTGAAGCTTTCTTT; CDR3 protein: CASSLVAGGTNTEAFF
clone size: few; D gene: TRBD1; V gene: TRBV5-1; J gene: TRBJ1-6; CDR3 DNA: TGCGCCAGCAGACCGGACAGGGTCTATAATTCACCCCTCCACTTT; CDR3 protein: CASRPDRVYNSPLHF
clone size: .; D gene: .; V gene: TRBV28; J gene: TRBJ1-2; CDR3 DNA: TGTGCCATCCCCGGGGGGCAGGGCGCAGGCTACACCTTC; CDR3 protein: CAIPGGQGAGYTF
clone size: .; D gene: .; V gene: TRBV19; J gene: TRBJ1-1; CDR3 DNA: TGTGCCAGTAGTATGAACAGGAACACTGAAGCTTTCTTT; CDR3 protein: CASSMNRNTEAFF
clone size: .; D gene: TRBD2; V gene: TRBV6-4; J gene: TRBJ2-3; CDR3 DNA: TGTGCCAGCAGTGACCTAGCGGGGGGGAGCACAGATACGCAGTATTTT; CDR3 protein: CASSDLAGGSTDTQYF
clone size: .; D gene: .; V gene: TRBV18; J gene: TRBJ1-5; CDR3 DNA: TGTGCCAGCTCACAGGCGGGGAATCAGCCCCAGCATTTT; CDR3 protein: CASSQAGNQPQHF
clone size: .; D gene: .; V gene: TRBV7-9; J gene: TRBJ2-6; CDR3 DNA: TGTGCCAGCAGCTCCGGAGACAGCTACTCTGGGGCCAACGTCCTGACTTTC; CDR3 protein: CASSSGDSYSGANVLTF
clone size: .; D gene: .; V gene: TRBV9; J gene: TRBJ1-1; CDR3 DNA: TGTGCCAGCAGCGTATCCCGATGGTCGGAAAGCACTGAAGCTTTCTTT; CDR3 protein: CASSVSRWSESTEAFF
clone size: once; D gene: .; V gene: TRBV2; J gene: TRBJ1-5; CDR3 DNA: TGTGCCAGCAGCCCTGACAGCCCTAATCAGCCCCAGCATTTT; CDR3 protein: CASSPDSPNQPQHF
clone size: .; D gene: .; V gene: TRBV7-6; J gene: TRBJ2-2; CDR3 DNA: TGTGCCAGCAGCCATAACACCGCGGGTACCGGGGAGCTGTTTTTT; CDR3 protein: CASSHNTAGTGELFF
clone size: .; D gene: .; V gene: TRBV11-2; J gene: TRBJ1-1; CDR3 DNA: TGTGCCAGCAGCTTAGACCTAGGGCCTGAAGCTTTCTTT; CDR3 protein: CASSLDLGPEAFF
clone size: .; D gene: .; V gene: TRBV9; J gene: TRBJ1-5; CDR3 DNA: TGTGCCAGCAGCCCCAACCCGGAGAATCAGCCCCAGCATTTT; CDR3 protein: CASSPNPENQPQHF
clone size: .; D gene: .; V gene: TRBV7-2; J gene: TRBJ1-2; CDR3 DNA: TGTGCCAGCAGCTTACTGGGCTACACCTTC; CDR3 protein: CASSLLGYTF
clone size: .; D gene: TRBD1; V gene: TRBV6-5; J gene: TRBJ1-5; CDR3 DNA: TGTGCCAGCAGTTTAGAAACAGGGGGCTTGAAGCAGCCCCAGCATTTT; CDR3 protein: CASSLETGGLKQPQHF
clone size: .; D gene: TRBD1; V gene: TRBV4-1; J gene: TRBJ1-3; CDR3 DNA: TGCGCCAGCAGCCCCCCCGACGGGACAGTCGGCACCTCTGGAAACACCATATATTTT; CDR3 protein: CASSPPDGTVGTSGNTIYF